The sequence of this TCR beta chain was determined in a study of shared T cell receptors in the human thymus. Produced via immunoSEQ multiplex PCR; TCRdb's table is partial and in-frame only. Of about 660,000 clones in the sample, about 89% were seen once. The CDR3 has 14 amino acids. Germline-derived CDR1 and CDR2 are LGHNA and YSLEER. The V end was cut by 0 bases, the J end by 0 bases, with 3 bases between. A further study also used this sample, focusing on human thymus T cells. That publication notes: Donor material was obtained from healthy Finnish infants undergoing corrective surgery for congenital heart defects. Thymus specimens were resections from corrective heart surgery. Related studies noted strongly shared thymic repertoires across unrelated people.

This TCR was sampled from a boy in the first two years of life with a congenital heart defect. Sequencing was carried out using thymocytes. This sequence joins TRBV4-3 and TRBJ2-1; D not certain. The CDR3 DNA sequence: TGCGCCAGCAGCCAAGACCACTCCTACAATGAGCAGTTCTTC. This gives the protein CASSQDHSYNEQFF.